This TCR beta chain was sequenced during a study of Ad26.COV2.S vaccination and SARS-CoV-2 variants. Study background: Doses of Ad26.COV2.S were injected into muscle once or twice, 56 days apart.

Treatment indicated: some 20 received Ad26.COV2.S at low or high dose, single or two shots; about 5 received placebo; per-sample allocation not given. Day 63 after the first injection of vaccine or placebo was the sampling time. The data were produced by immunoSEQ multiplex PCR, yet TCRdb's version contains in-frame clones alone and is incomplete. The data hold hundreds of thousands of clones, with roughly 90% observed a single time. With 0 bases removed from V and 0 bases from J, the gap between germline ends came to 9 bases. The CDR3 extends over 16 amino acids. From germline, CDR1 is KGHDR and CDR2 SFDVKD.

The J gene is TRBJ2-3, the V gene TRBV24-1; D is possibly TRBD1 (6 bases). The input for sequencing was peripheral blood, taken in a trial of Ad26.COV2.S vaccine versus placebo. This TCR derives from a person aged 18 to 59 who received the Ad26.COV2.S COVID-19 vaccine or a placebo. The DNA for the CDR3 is TGTGCCACCAGTGATTTGCAGGGGCGGAGCACAGATACGCAGTATTTT. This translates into CATSDLQGRSTDTQYF.